The source of this T cell receptor (beta chain) is a study of cytomegalovirus exposure and HLA in healthy donors. The donors gave bone marrow, and they were healthy. The CDR3 totals 15 residues. The V gene lost 1 base and the J gene lost 7 bases, with 14 bases spanning the gap. Germline V gene lookup returns CDR1 SGHTA and CDR2 FQGNSA. The primer mix had 60 Vbeta and 13 Jbeta primers. Using immunoSEQ multiplex PCR, the repertoire was profiled, and TCRdb retains in-frame clones only, with some absent. This sample has under 200,000 clones; 75% to 85% occur once, and the top ten carry 5% to 7%. The chain links TRBV7-2 to TRBJ1-5; a possible D gene is TRBD1 (5 bases). Material for sequencing was PBMCs. The sequence derives from a man aged 50 to 59 in good health and CMV-seropositive. The CDR3 region has the DNA TGTGCCAGCAGCTTAGGAGGACACCCATCCCAGCCCCAGCATTTT. It yields the protein CASSLGGHPSQPQHF.